This is a list of T cell receptor beta chains from one sample in a study of cytomegalovirus exposure and HLA in healthy donors. Generated by immunoSEQ multiplex PCR, the TCRdb table keeps only in-frame clones and is missing some. The table records 110,000 to 150,000 clones, over 60% of them present only once. Sequencing was performed on PBMCs. All receptors derive from a woman in her 30s in good health and CMV-seronegative. Each CDR3 is given with its conserved first and last residue. D genes are given only for firm matches. Some rows have no size entry. The others give once, few or many, or a class for an expanded clone.

j_gene	d_gene	abundance	v_gene	CDR3nt	CDR3aa
TRBJ2-3	NA	NA	TRBV6-1	TGTGCCAGCATGGAGGGGGGGCCACAAGATACGCAGTATTTT	CASMEGGPQDTQYF
TRBJ1-1	NA	NA	TRBV18	TGTGCCAGCTCACCAAATCAGGGTGCGTTGGGCACTGAAGCTTTCTTT	CASSPNQGALGTEAFF
TRBJ2-5	NA	NA	TRBV4-1	TGCGCCAGCAGCCAAGAGCCGTACAGGCGAGAGACCCAGTACTTC	CASSQEPYRRETQYF
TRBJ2-2	NA	NA	TRBV6-6	TGTGCCAGCAGTTACTCGGGGCTTAAGAACACCGGGGAGCTGTTTTTT	CASSYSGLKNTGELFF
TRBJ2-5	TRBD2	NA	TRBV5-1	TGCGCCAGCAGCTTGGGAGTAGCGGGGATACAAGAGACCCAGTACTTC	CASSLGVAGIQETQYF
TRBJ2-1	NA	NA	TRBV6-1	TGTGCCAGCAGTGAAGTTATGGAGTTCTCCTACAATGAGCAGTTCTTC	CASSEVMEFSYNEQFF
TRBJ2-3	TRBD2	NA	TRBV6-5	TGTGCCAGCAGTTACGCGGGGGGCATGACAGATACGCAGTATTTT	CASSYAGGMTDTQYF
TRBJ1-1	TRBD1	NA	TRBV9	TGTGCCAGCAGGAAGGACAGGGAGGGGGAAGCTTTCTTT	CASRKDREGEAFF
TRBJ2-5	TRBD2	NA	TRBV29-1	TGCAGCGTTGAGACTAGCGTCCAAGAGACCCAGTACTTC	CSVETSVQETQYF
TRBJ2-7	TRBD1	NA	TRBV2	TGTGCCAGCAGAAAACCGGGACAGGCCTCCTACGAGCAGTACTTC	CASRKPGQASYEQYF
TRBJ1-1	NA	few	TRBV19	TGTGCCAGTAGTATGGGAGGCGCGGAGGCTTTCTTT	CASSMGGAEAFF
TRBJ1-1	TRBD1	NA	TRBV30	TGTGCCTGGAGTGTATACGGACAGGGGAACACTGAAGCTTTCTTT	CAWSVYGQGNTEAFF
TRBJ1-2	TRBD1	NA	TRBV10-3	TGTGCCATCAGTGAAACAGGGGGCGGCTACACCTTC	CAISETGGGYTF
TRBJ1-5	TRBD1	once	TRBV15	TGTGCCACCAGCATTGGACAGGGGTTTCAGCCCCAGCATTTT	CATSIGQGFQPQHF
TRBJ1-6	TRBD1	NA	TRBV19	TGTGCCAGTAGTATAAGTGAGGGGGCGCGAAATTCACCCCTCCACTTT	CASSISEGARNSPLHF
TRBJ1-1	TRBD1	few	TRBV9	TGTGCCAGCAGCGCGATCCCGGGACAGGCAAACTACATGAACACTGAAGCTTTCTTT	CASSAIPGQANYMNTEAFF
TRBJ1-2	NA	NA	TRBV20-1	TGCAGTGCTCAGTCCTATGGCTACACCTTC	CSAQSYGYTF
TRBJ2-1	TRBD2	NA	TRBV29-1	TGCAGCGTTGTGCGGGGGGGGAATGAGCAGTTCTTC	CSVVRGGNEQFF
TRBJ1-4	TRBD1	NA	TRBV2	TGTGCCAGCAGTGAAGCTCCAGGGGGCCTGGATGAAAAACTGTTTTTT	CASSEAPGGLDEKLFF
TRBJ1-2	TRBD1	few	TRBV28	TGTGCCAGCAGTTTAGGACAGGGGCATGGCTACACCTTC	CASSLGQGHGYTF
TRBJ1-2	NA	NA	TRBV9	TGTGCCAGCAGCCCTCGGGGTGACGTCTATGGCTACACCTTC	CASSPRGDVYGYTF
TRBJ1-1	NA	NA	TRBV11-3	TGTGCCAGCAGCTTAGCGGGGGGAGCGACTGAAGCTTTCTTT	CASSLAGGATEAFF
TRBJ2-3	NA	NA	TRBV2	TGTGCCAGCGGGGCAAGGGGAACAGATACGCAGTATTTT	CASGARGTDTQYF
TRBJ2-7	NA	NA	TRBV7-2	TGTGCCAGCAGCTTAGTAGAGGGCATCCAGTACTTC	CASSLVEGIQYF
TRBJ1-4	NA	NA	TRBV14	TGTGCCAGCAGCCAAGTCACAGACCATAATGAAAAACTGTTTTTT	CASSQVTDHNEKLFF
TRBJ1-1	TRBD1	NA	TRBV7-9	TGTGCCAGCAAACTCGACAGGGCATTCATAAAGAACACTGAAGCTTTCTTT	CASKLDRAFIKNTEAFF
TRBJ1-1	TRBD1	NA	TRBV6-5	TGTGCCAGCAGCCCCAGTACGACAGGGAGCACTGAAGCTTTCTTT	CASSPSTTGSTEAFF
TRBJ1-2	NA	NA	TRBV5-6	TGTGCCAGCAGCTCCGGACTGGGGGCCTATGGCTACACCTTC	CASSSGLGAYGYTF
TRBJ2-7	NA	few	TRBV4-2	TGTGCCAGCAGCCAAGATTGGGCATCCTACGAGCAGTACTTC	CASSQDWASYEQYF
TRBJ2-3	NA	NA	TRBV9	TGTGCCAGCAGCGCGGGACTCTACGGCACAGATACGCAGTATTTT	CASSAGLYGTDTQYF
TRBJ1-1	NA	NA	TRBV9	TGTGCCAGCAGCGTACAGGGATCCCCTAACACTGAAGCTTTCTTT	CASSVQGSPNTEAFF
TRBJ1-1	NA	NA	TRBV7-3	TGTGCCAGCAGCCAGGGCCTCCCCCCGGGCACTGAAGCTTTCTTT	CASSQGLPPGTEAFF
TRBJ1-2	NA	once	TRBV7-9	TGTGCCAGCACCCCTGCGAGGAACTATGGCTACACCTTC	CASTPARNYGYTF
TRBJ1-4	NA	NA	TRBV27	TGTGCCAGCAGTTTATCCGGGATGGGAGGTGAAAAACTGTTTTTT	CASSLSGMGGEKLFF
TRBJ1-2	NA	NA	TRBV12-5	TGTGCTAGTGGACAGGGTTACCTCTATGGCTACACCTTC	CASGQGYLYGYTF
TRBJ2-1	TRBD1	once	TRBV4-2	TGTGCCAGCAGCTTACAGGGGATCGGAGGTAACAATGAGCAGTTCTTC	CASSLQGIGGNNEQFF
TRBJ2-5	NA	once	TRBV6-5	TGTGCCAGCAGGAACTTTCCACAAGAGACCCAGTACTTC	CASRNFPQETQYF
TRBJ2-6	TRBD1	NA	TRBV19	TGTGCCAGTAGTTCGGGACAGGGGGCTACTGGGGCCAACGTCCTGACTTTC	CASSSGQGATGANVLTF
TRBJ1-2	TRBD1	NA	TRBV27	TGTGCCAGCAGTAACCTCAAACCCCTCGGGACAGGGGGAGAGAGGAACTATGGCTACACCTTC	CASSNLKPLGTGGERNYGYTF
TRBJ2-7	TRBD2	NA	TRBV27	TGTGCCAGCAGTTTAGGGCGGGGGAGCTCCTACGAGCAGTACTTC	CASSLGRGSSYEQYF
TRBJ2-3	NA	NA	TRBV18	TGTGCCAGCTCACGGCCCACAGATACGCAGTATTTT	CASSRPTDTQYF
TRBJ1-2	TRBD1	NA	TRBV4-2	TGTGCCAGCAGCCAAGATCGTGAAGGGGGCAGTTACACCTTC	CASSQDREGGSYTF
TRBJ1-1	NA	NA	TRBV4-1	TGCGCCAGCAGCTACCCGACAGGAACGAACACTGAAGCTTTCTTT	CASSYPTGTNTEAFF
TRBJ2-3	NA	NA	TRBV4-2	TGTGCCAGCAGCATAAGCACAGATACGCAGTATTTT	CASSISTDTQYF